This record covers a single T cell receptor beta chain. Assay: immunoSEQ multiplex PCR; the TCRdb copy retains only in-frame clones and omits some. The sample lists 30,000 to 35,000 clones, approximately 80% seen once, with 3% to 4% in the top ten. Trimming stripped 5 bases from V and 3 bases from J, with 14 bases between. The CDR3 runs to 16 residues. Germline V gene sequence: CDR1 SGHNT, CDR2 YENEEA. The data stem from a study of PD-1 blockade in mismatch repair-deficient tumors. This chain joins TRBV11-3 and TRBJ2-6; tentative D call: TRBD1 (6 bases). The material was PBMCs, obtained 6 weeks after starting pembrolizumab. This receptor was obtained from an adult with mismatch repair-deficient cancer. Written as DNA, the CDR3 is TGTGCCAGCAGCACCACACAGGGTGGTGGGGCCAACGTCCTGACTTTC. The encoded protein is CASSTTQGGGANVLTF.